The rows below give T cell receptor beta chains drawn from one sample of a study of OX40 agonist ivuxolimab in advanced cancers. Repertoires were generated with immunoSEQ multiplex PCR, while TCRdb's copy carries only in-frame clones and drops some. The table has 12,000 or so clones, about 80% seen once. This material consisted of CD4+ or CD8+ T cells sorted from blood, taken in a trial of the OX40 agonist ivuxolimab. The receptors were sampled from an adult with an advanced solid tumor such as melanoma, head and neck, liver or kidney cancer. CDR3s include the opening cysteine and the closing phenylalanine or tryptophan. D genes are given only for firm matches. The listing skips clone size in some rows; elsewhere it reads once, few, many or a size class.

j_call clone_size d_call v_call cdr3_aa cdr3_nt
TRBJ2-3 - TRBD2 TRBV15 CATSSPGEGTTSTDTQYF TGTGCCACCAGCAGTCCCGGGGAGGGGACGACTAGCACAGATACGCAGTATTTT
TRBJ1-3 medium-sized TRBD1 TRBV28 CASSLFALFSTTGVGNTIYF TGTGCCAGCAGTTTATTCGCTCTATTCTCTACGACAGGGGTTGGAAACACCATATATTTT
TRBJ2-7 - TRBD1 TRBV5-1 CASSPWGQGSSYEQYF TGCGCCAGCAGCCCTTGGGGACAGGGGTCCTCCTACGAGCAGTACTTC
TRBJ2-7 - TRBD2 TRBV9 CASSAGLAPAYEQYF TGTGCCAGCAGCGCGGGACTAGCGCCTGCCTACGAGCAGTACTTC
TRBJ2-2 few - TRBV15 CATSRDGDTGELFF TGTGCCACCAGCAGAGATGGGGACACCGGGGAGCTGTTTTTT
TRBJ1-6 few - TRBV7-9 CASSRVQGLESPLHF TGTGCCAGCAGCCGCGTCCAGGGCTTGGAATCACCCCTCCACTTT
TRBJ2-3 - TRBD2 TRBV6-1 CASTGTSGGPDTQYF TGTGCCAGCACCGGGACTAGCGGTGGGCCAGATACGCAGTATTTT
TRBJ2-3 few - TRBV5-4 CASIMGGGFTDTQYF TGTGCCAGTATAATGGGGGGCGGCTTCACAGATACGCAGTATTTT
TRBJ2-4 - - TRBV23-1 CASSQSGAKNIQYF TGCGCCAGCAGTCAATCAGGGGCCAAAAACATTCAGTACTTC
TRBJ2-1 - TRBD2 TRBV9 CASSVDPGLAINEQFF TGTGCCAGCAGCGTAGATCCGGGACTAGCGATCAATGAGCAGTTCTTC
TRBJ1-1 - - TRBV29-1 CSVVGGRGNTEAFF TGCAGCGTTGTTGGTGGCAGGGGGAACACTGAAGCTTTCTTT
TRBJ2-7 - - TRBV6-5 CASSPESHPYEQYF TGTGCCAGCAGTCCCGAGTCGCACCCCTACGAGCAGTACTTC
TRBJ2-7 medium-sized TRBD2 TRBV9 CASSAFPGLGNLNEQYF TGTGCCAGCAGCGCGTTCCCGGGACTAGGAAATCTTAACGAGCAGTACTTC
TRBJ2-3 - - TRBV5-4 CASSGRSSGEQYF TGTGCCAGCAGCGGGCGTTCAAGCGGTGAGCAGTATTTT
TRBJ2-7 - - TRBV7-2 CASNPYLADQPDEQYF TGTGCCAGCAACCCTTACTTGGCGGACCAGCCTGACGAGCAGTACTTC
TRBJ1-2 - TRBD1 TRBV6-1 CASSERVRGDYGYTF TGTGCCAGCAGTGAAAGGGTCAGGGGGGACTATGGCTACACCTTC
TRBJ2-3 - - TRBV5-6 CASSPGSITDTQYF TGTGCCAGCAGCCCCGGGTCCATCACAGATACGCAGTATTTT
TRBJ1-1 - TRBD1 TRBV25-1 CASLLTGGNTEAFF TGTGCCAGCCTCCTGACAGGGGGCAACACTGAAGCTTTCTTT
TRBJ1-1 - TRBD1 TRBV27 CATRQGLNTEAFF TGTGCCACCCGACAGGGGTTGAACACTGAAGCTTTCTTT
TRBJ2-7 - - TRBV2 CASSKGEEGYEQYF TGTGCCAGCAGCAAAGGGGAGGAGGGCTACGAGCAGTACTTC
TRBJ2-7 few - TRBV7-2 CASSFPEGRAYEQYF TGTGCCAGCAGCTTCCCGGAGGGGAGAGCCTACGAGCAGTACTTC
TRBJ2-2 - - TRBV9 CASSDRRDLYTGELFF TGTGCCAGCAGCGACCGCCGGGACTTGTACACCGGGGAGCTGTTTTTT